The 11 T cell receptor beta chains in this list originate from one sample, sequenced in a study of blood T cells in healthy people across ages. PCR was performed a second time for roughly 7 to 12 cycles using a sample-barcoded 5' primer and a J-beta primer mix. TCRdb re-derived calls from the 5' RACE reads in MiXCR, one entry per CDR3 protein. This table holds 550,000 to 700,000 distinct CDR3 sequences, 25% to 30% found once. Sequenced input: blood. Receptors originate from a woman aged 70-85 years in good health.

About this clonotype itself: Possible read error: a much larger clone is one base away. The V gene is TRBV15, the J gene TRBJ1-4; D gene uncertain. Trimming removed 0 bases from V and 8 bases from J, with 10 bases in between. The CDR3 totals 14 residues. Germline CDR1 is LNHNV and CDR2 is YYDKDF (reference sequence). The CDR3 reads CATSRDPGSEKLFF. For the CDR3, the DNA is TGTGCCACCAGCAGAGATCCGGGAAGCGAAAAACTGTTTTTT.

In its sample, this clonotype was seen a few times. The V gene is TRBV11-2, the J gene TRBJ1-1, with a weak D call TRBD1 (5 bases). The CDR3 extends over 16 amino acids. The germline V and J ends were trimmed by 1 base and 7 bases, with 19 bases remaining between them. In germline, CDR1 is SGHAT, CDR2 FQNNGV. CDR3 in DNA: TGTGCCAGCAGCTTAGGCTTTGGGGCGCCACCACGTGAAGCTTTCTTT. Translated: CASSLGFGAPPREAFF.

This clonotype occurred many times. The V gene is TRBV29-1, the J gene TRBJ1-4; perhaps TRBD1 as D (5 bases). V was cut by 4 bases and J by 3 bases, with 12 bases left in between. This CDR3 is built from 14 residues. Germline V gene data show CDR1 as SQVTM and CDR2 as ANQGSEA. The DNA of the CDR3 is TGCAGCGTTGTTGAGCAGGGCCCTAATGAAAAACTGTTTTTT. This gives the protein CSVVEQGPNEKLFF.

The chain is built from TRBV20-1 and TRBJ1-2; no definite D call. V gave up 0 bases and J gave up 8 bases, with 16 bases separating them. The CDR3 is made up of 14 amino acids. Germline lookup yields CDR1 DFQATT and CDR2 SNEGSKA (reference sequence). DNA for the CDR3: TGCAGTGCTAGAGATCTCGTGGGTTACGGGGGCTACACCTTC. It is translated as CSARDLVGYGGYTF.

The sample holds many counts of this clonotype. DNA for the CDR3: TGTGCCAGCAGCTTAGCGGGGAATTCACCCCTCCACTTT. Translation gives CASSLAGNSPLHF. The rearrangement links TRBV11-1 to TRBJ1-6; D gene uncertain. Trimming cost V 0 bases and J 7 bases, with 4 bases left between them. The CDR3 spans 13 residues. Germline V gives CDR1 SGHAT, CDR2 FQDESV (reference sequence).

The V call is TRBV12-3 or TRBV12-4, the J call TRBJ1-5; D gene ambiguous. The CDR3 sequence is 15 residues long. V was trimmed by 0 bases and J by 2 bases, leaving 8 bases between them. Written as DNA, the CDR3 is TGTGCCAGCAGTTTAGCGGCTCTGGGCAATCAGCCCCAGCATTTT. Translated, it gives CASSLAALGNQPQHF.

The chain combines TRBV5-1 with TRBJ1-1; no clear D. The germline V gene encodes CDR1 SGHRS and CDR2 YFSETQ. Between the trimmed V and J ends, which lost 0 bases and 3 bases, there was a span of 9 bases. The CDR3 totals 14 residues. This CDR3 is CASSLGLIDTEAFF. CDR3 DNA: TGCGCCAGCAGCTTGGGACTAATCGACACTGAAGCTTTCTTT.

CDR3 amino acids: CASSATGGSGEQYF. The CDR3 coding sequence is TGTGCCAGCAGTGCGACAGGGGGCAGCGGCGAGCAGTACTTC. This chain connects TRBV12-3 or TRBV12-4 to TRBJ2-1; 10 bases are shared with TRBD1. The end of the DNA aligns better with TRBJ2-7, so the J call may be wrong. This CDR3 region has 14 residues.

This chain joins TRBV10-3 and TRBJ1-2; D may be TRBD1 (6 bases). The length of the CDR3 is 11 residues. CDR1 is ENHRY and CDR2 is SYGVKD in the germline V gene. V was pared by 6 bases and J by 6 bases, with 8 bases between. DNA of the CDR3: TGTGCCATCAGAGGGGGGGATGGCTACACCTTC. Protein sequence: CAIRGGDGYTF.

This sequence joins TRBV3-1 and TRBJ2-7; D is perhaps TRBD1 (6 bases). The CDR3 has 15 residues. Trimming stripped 6 bases from V and 3 bases from J, with 18 bases between. Germline lookup yields CDR1 LGHDT and CDR2 YNNKEL (reference sequence). The CDR3 DNA reads as TGTGCCAGCAGTGCTACAGGGCTGGGTTTCTACGAGCAGTACTTC. This translates into CASSATGLGFYEQYF.

This clonotype occurred a few times. The V gene is TRBV19, the J gene TRBJ1-4; D perhaps matches TRBD1 (5 bases). V was pared by 6 bases and J by 6 bases, with 17 bases between. The CDR3 is made up of 15 amino acids. Germline V gives CDR1 LNHDA, CDR2 SQIVND (reference sequence). CDR3 protein: CASRLSGPKDEKLFF. CDR3 coding DNA: TGTGCCAGTAGATTATCAGGGCCGAAAGATGAAAAACTGTTTTTT.